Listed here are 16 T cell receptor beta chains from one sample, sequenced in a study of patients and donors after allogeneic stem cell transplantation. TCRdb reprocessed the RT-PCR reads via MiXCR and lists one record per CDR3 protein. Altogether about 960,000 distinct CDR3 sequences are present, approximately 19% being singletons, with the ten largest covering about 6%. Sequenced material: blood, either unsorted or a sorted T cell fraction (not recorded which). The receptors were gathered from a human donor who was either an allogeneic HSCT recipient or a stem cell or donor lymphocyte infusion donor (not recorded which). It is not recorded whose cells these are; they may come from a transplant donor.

Here the CDR3 DNA reads TGCGCCAGCAGCTTGTCAGGAGGGGGAGTTGATGAGCAGTTCTTC. It is translated as CASSLSGGGVDEQFF. The rearrangement uses TRBV5-1 and TRBJ2-1; possibly TRBD1 or TRBD2 for D (6 bases each). The CDR3 loop spans 15 amino acids. Per the germline V gene, CDR1 is SGHRS and CDR2 is YFSETQ. The V end was cut by 1 base, the J end by 8 bases, with 16 bases between.

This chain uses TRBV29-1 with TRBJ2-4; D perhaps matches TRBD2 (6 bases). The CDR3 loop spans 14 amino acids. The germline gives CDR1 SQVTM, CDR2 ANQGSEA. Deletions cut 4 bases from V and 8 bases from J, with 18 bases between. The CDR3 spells CSVVAARSDYIQYF. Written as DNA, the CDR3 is TGCAGCGTTGTAGCGGCCAGATCTGATTACATTCAGTACTTC.

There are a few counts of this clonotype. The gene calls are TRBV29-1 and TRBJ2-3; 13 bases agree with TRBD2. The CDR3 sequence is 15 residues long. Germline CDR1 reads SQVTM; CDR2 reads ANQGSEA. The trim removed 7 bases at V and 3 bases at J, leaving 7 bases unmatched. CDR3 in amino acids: CSGILAGGPTDTQYF. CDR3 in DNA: TGCAGCGGGATACTAGCGGGAGGGCCAACAGATACGCAGTATTTT.

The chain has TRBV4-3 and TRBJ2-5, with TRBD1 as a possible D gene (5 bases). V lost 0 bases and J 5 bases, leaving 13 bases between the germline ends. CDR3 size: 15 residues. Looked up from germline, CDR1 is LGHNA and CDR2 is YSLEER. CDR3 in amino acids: CASSQEWGRAETQYF. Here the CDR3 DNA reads TGCGCCAGCAGCCAAGAGTGGGGCAGGGCTGAGACCCAGTACTTC.

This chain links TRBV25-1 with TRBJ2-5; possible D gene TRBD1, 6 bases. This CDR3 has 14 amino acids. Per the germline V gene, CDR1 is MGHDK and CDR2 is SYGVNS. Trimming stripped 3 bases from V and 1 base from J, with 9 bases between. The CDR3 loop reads CASSDRTVQETQYF. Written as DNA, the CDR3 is TGTGCCAGCAGTGACAGGACAGTCCAAGAGACCCAGTACTTC.

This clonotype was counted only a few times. CDR3 coding DNA: TGTGCCAGCAGCTTCCGGACTAGCGGGACCCTTCAGCAGTACTTC. Translating gives CASSFRTSGTLQQYF. V usage is TRBV5-6 and J usage is TRBJ2-7, with 12 bases aligning to TRBD2. The germline V gene has CDR1 SGHDT and CDR2 YYEEEE. There are 15 residues in the CDR3. V gave up 2 bases and J gave up 8 bases; unmatched junction bases: 8.

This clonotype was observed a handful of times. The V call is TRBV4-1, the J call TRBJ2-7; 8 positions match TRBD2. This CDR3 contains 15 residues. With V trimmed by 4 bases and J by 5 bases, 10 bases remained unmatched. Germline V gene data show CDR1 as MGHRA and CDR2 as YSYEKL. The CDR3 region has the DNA TGCGCCAGCAGCCGGCGACTAGCGAGATTAGACGAGCAGTACTTC. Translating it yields CASSRRLARLDEQYF.

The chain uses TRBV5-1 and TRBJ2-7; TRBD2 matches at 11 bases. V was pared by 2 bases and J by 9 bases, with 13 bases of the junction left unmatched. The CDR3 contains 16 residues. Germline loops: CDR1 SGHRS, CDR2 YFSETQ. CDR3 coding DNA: TGCGCCAGCAGCTTAACATCAACTAGCGGGAGTAAGTGGCAGTACTTC. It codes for CASSLTSTSGSKWQYF.

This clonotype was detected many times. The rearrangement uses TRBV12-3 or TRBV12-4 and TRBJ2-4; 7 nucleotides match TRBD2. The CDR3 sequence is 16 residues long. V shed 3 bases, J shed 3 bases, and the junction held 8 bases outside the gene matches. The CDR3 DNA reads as TGTGCCAGCAGTTTCCGCGGGAGTGGTGGCAAAAACATTCAGTACTTC. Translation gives CASSFRGSGGKNIQYF.

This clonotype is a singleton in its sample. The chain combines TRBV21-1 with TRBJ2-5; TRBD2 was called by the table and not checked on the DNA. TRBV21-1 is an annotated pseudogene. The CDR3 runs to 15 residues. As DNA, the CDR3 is TGTGCCAGCAGCAGACTAGCGGGGATCCCGGAGACCCAGTACTTC. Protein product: CASSRLAGIPETQYF.

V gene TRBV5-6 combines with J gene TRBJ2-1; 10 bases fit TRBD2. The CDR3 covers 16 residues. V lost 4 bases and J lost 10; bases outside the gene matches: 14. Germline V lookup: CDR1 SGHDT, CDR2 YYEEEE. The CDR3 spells CASSVFSGRSFGEQFF. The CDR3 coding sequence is TGTGCCAGCAGCGTCTTTAGCGGGAGGTCCTTCGGGGAGCAGTTCTTC.

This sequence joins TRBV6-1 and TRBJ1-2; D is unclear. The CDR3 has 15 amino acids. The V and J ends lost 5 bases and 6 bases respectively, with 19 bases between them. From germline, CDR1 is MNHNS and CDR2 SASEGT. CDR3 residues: CASSRRTGGIDGYTF. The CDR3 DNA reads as TGTGCCAGCAGTCGACGGACCGGAGGTATTGATGGCTACACCTTC.

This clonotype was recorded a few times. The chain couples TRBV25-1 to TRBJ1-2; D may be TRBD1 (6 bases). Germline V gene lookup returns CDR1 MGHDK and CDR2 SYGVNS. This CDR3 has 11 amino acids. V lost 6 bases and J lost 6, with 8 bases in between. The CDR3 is CASRGAHGYTF. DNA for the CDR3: TGTGCCAGCAGGGGGGCCCATGGCTACACCTTC.

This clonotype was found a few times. The DNA for the CDR3 is TGTGCCACCAGTGACCGGGACTCATCTAACTATGGCTACACCTTC. Translating it yields CATSDRDSSNYGYTF. V is TRBV24-1 and J is TRBJ1-2; perhaps TRBD1 as D (5 bases). The CDR3 extends over 15 amino acids. Trimming removed 4 bases at V and 0 bases at J, with 11 bases between. Germline lookup yields CDR1 KGHDR and CDR2 SFDVKD.

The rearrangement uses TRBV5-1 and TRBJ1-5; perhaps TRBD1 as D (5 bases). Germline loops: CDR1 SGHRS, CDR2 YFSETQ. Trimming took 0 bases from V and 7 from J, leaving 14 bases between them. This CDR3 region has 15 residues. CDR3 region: CASSLGDRREQPQHF. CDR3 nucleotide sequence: TGCGCCAGCAGCTTGGGGGACCGACGTGAGCAGCCCCAGCATTTT.

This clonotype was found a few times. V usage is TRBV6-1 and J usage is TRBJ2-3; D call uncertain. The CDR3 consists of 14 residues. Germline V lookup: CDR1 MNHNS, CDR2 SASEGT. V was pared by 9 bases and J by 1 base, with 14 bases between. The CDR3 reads CASLRPDGTDTQYF. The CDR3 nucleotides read TGTGCCAGTCTCCGACCAGATGGCACAGATACGCAGTATTTT.